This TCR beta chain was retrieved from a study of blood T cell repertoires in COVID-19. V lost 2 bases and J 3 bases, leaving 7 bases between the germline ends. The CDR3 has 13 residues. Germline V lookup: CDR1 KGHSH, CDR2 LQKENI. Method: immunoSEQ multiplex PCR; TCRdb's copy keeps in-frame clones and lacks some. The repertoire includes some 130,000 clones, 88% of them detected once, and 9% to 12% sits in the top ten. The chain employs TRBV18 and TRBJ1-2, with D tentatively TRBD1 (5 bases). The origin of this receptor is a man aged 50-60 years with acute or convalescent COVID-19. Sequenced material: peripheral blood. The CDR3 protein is CASSPRGYYGYTF. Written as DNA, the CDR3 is TGTGCCAGCTCACCAAGGGGCTACTATGGCTACACCTTC.